This T cell receptor (beta chain) was recovered during a study of PD-1 blockade in classical Hodgkin lymphoma. On this clone itself: The antigen remains undetermined.

Study-level points and caveats: Baseline TCR diversity was reportedly lower in newly diagnosed patients than healthy donors.

Noted time point: newly diagnosed, previously untreated cHL patient sample. Germline lookup yields CDR1 LNHDA and CDR2 SQIVND (reference sequence). V was clipped by 6 bases and J by 5 bases, with 25 bases between them. The CDR3 loop spans 17 amino acids. TCRdb's table, derived via immunoSEQ multiplex PCR, lists solely in-frame clones and lacks some. In the table there are about 30,000 clones, roughly 92% of which are singletons. Sequencing input: peripheral blood mononuclear cells (PBMCs). The clonotype comes from a human donor with classical Hodgkin lymphoma. This rearrangement joins TRBV19 to TRBJ2-5, with a weak D call TRBD2 (6 bases). CDR3 loop: CASSPVVSRDVPETQYF. CDR3 nucleotides: TGTGCCAGTAGCCCAGTGGTCTCGCGGGACGTCCCGGAGACCCAGTACTTC.